This TCR beta chain was sequenced during a study of read filtering for tumor transcriptome and immune sequencing. Study background: Per sample, TCR-region reads ranged about 4.05 to 11 million by IR-seq, roughly 80 to 1273 by RNA-seq.

From approximately 430 ng of RNA, a library with molecular barcoded alpha/delta and beta/gamma adaptors was made. TCRdb reprocessed the reads with MiXCR, giving one entry per CDR3 protein. The table lists under 150,000 distinct CDR3 sequences, 13% of them singletons, with 6.5% to 9% in the top ten. Trimming shortened V by 4 bases and J by 8 bases, and 11 bases separated the two germline ends. The CDR3 contains 11 residues. CDR1 SQVTM and CDR2 ANQGSEA come from the germline V gene. The study's findings and limits: In IR-seq, single-read clonotypes were roughly 80% of clonotypes but roughly 3.5% of reads.

In this sample, this clonotype turned up many times. The antigen remains unidentified. V gene TRBV29-1 combines with J gene TRBJ1-1; D unresolved. The clonotype comes from a donor aged 40 or older with multiple myeloma. Sequenced input: a population of CD138-negative cells sorted from bone marrow. The CDR3 protein is CSVGSRQEAFF. Here the CDR3 DNA reads TGCAGCGTTGGAAGTCGGCAAGAAGCTTTCTTT.